Following are 25 T cell receptor beta chains from one sample sequenced in a study of T-cell reconstitution after alpha-beta-depleted transplantation in children. TCRbeta library preparation incorporated unique molecular identifiers. Each CDR3 protein is one row after TCRdb ran MiXCR on the PCR reads. The sample lists 500,000 to 650,000 distinct CDR3 sequences, over 10% occurring once. The specimen was PBMCs, mostly from graft donor cells, collected 180 days after TCRalphabeta/CD19-depleted stem cell transplant. Source of these receptors: a female patient aged 2-15 years who had a stem cell transplant for aplastic anemia, so the T cells may come from the graft donor.

This clonotype was counted a few times. The V and J genes are TRBV4-3 and TRBJ2-4; D not certain. Germline lookup yields CDR1 LGHNA and CDR2 YSLEER. CDR3 length: 14 residues. Deletions cut 5 bases from V and 2 bases from J, with 10 bases between. In DNA form, the CDR3 reads TGCGCCAGCAGCTGGCTAGGAACCAAAAACATTCAGTACTTC. Translating it yields CASSWLGTKNIQYF.

The chain combines TRBV18 with TRBJ1-5, with 7 bases matching TRBD1. V dropped 0 bases and J dropped 3; count of bases not matched to a gene: 5. Per germline, CDR1 KGHSH and CDR2 LQKENI. This CDR3 contains 16 residues. The CDR3 sequence: CASSPPLTGHNQPQHF. CDR3 sequence (DNA): TGTGCCAGCTCACCACCGCTGACAGGGCACAATCAGCCCCAGCATTTT.

The chain has TRBV5-1 and TRBJ2-2, with D unresolved. Deletions cut 2 bases from V and 5 bases from J, with 13 bases between. This CDR3 spans 15 amino acids. Germline V gene lookup returns CDR1 SGHRS and CDR2 YFSETQ. The CDR3 coding sequence is TGCGCCAGCAGCTTCGTGAATTTGGGGACCGGGGAGCTGTTTTTT. Encoded protein: CASSFVNLGTGELFF.

This clonotype turned up a few times. V is TRBV5-1 and J is TRBJ2-2; D possibly matches TRBD1 or TRBD2 (5 bases each). Germline CDR1 SGHRS, CDR2 YFSETQ. V lost 3 bases to trimming and J lost 5 bases, with 20 bases between them. The CDR3 is 17 amino acids. The DNA of the CDR3 is TGCGCCAGCAGCTCGCAAGGGGAGAGTGCGTTAACCGGGGAGCTGTTTTTT. Translating it yields CASSSQGESALTGELFF.

V gene TRBV6-5 combines with J gene TRBJ1-5; D is ambiguous. The CDR3 runs 9 residues. CDR1 and CDR2 from the germline V gene are MNHEY and SVGAGI. With 8 bases removed from V and 15 bases from J, the gap between germline ends came to 11 bases. Here the CDR3 DNA reads TGTGCCAGCGAAGAAATTTGGCATTTT. Protein: CASEEIWHF.

V and J are TRBV5-4 and TRBJ2-1; possibly TRBD2 for D (6 bases). The CDR3 extends over 15 amino acids. CDR1 and CDR2 from the germline V gene are SGHNT and YYREEE (reference sequence). V was shortened by 4 bases and J by 1 base, with 12 bases between the two germline ends. CDR3 loop: CASSPPGVSYNEQFF. The CDR3 DNA follows: TGTGCCAGCAGCCCGCCGGGGGTGTCCTACAATGAGCAGTTCTTC.

The rearrangement links TRBV20-1 to TRBJ2-7; possibly TRBD2 for D (6 bases). Germline CDR1 and CDR2: DFQATT and SNEGSKA (reference sequence). V lost 6 bases and J 2 bases, leaving 17 bases between the germline ends. The CDR3 has 14 residues. In DNA, the CDR3 is TGCAGTGCCTTACGGGCGGGAAAGACCTACGAGCAGTACTTC. Translating gives CSALRAGKTYEQYF.

In its sample, this clonotype was seen a few times. The gene calls are TRBV18 and TRBJ2-1; 7 bases fit TRBD1. The V gene end was trimmed by 3 bases and the J gene end by 8 bases; junction bases not matched to a gene: 10. This CDR3 is built from 15 residues. The germline V gene has CDR1 KGHSH and CDR2 LQKENI. This CDR3 is CASSPRRDSRDEQFF. The CDR3 coding sequence is TGTGCCAGCTCACCGCGCCGGGACAGTCGGGATGAGCAGTTCTTC.

The rearrangement links TRBV5-1 to TRBJ2-1; 12 bases match TRBD2. After removal of 1 base from V and 8 bases from J, the junction contained 13 bases not matched to a gene. Germline V gene sequence: CDR1 SGHRS, CDR2 YFSETQ. This CDR3 is built from 18 residues. The CDR3 sequence: CASSLSLLSSGRADEQFF. The CDR3, as DNA: TGCGCCAGCAGCTTGTCCCTCTTATCTAGCGGGAGGGCCGATGAGCAGTTCTTC.

In this sample, this clonotype turned up a few times. The rearrangement links TRBV3-1 to TRBJ1-4, with a tentative D call TRBD1 (6 bases). Germline loops: CDR1 LGHDT, CDR2 YNNKEL (reference sequence). Trimming left V 0 bases short and J 1 base short, with 9 bases between. CDR3 length: 16 amino acids. The DNA for the CDR3 is TGTGCCAGCAGCCAAGACGGCAGGGGAACTAATGAAAAACTGTTTTTT. Amino acids: CASSQDGRGTNEKLFF.

This clonotype was detected a few times. The chain employs TRBV24-1 and TRBJ2-5; 8 bases agree with TRBD1. This CDR3 comprises 15 residues. CDR1 KGHDR and CDR2 SFDVKD come from the germline V gene. V dropped 4 bases and J dropped 5; count of bases not matched to a gene: 8. CDR3 loop: CATSDPGTGGETQYF. In nucleotides, the CDR3 is TGTGCCACCAGTGACCCGGGGACAGGCGGCGAGACCCAGTACTTC.

This clonotype was observed a few times. The chain carries TRBV20-1 and TRBJ2-2; a possible D gene is TRBD1 (6 bases). CDR1 is DFQATT, CDR2 SNEGSKA, per germline (reference sequence). The ends were cut back, 1 base at V and 0 bases at J, with 21 bases in the middle. The CDR3 runs to 19 residues. The CDR3 protein is CSARAPPHGTPTNTGELFF. CDR3 in DNA: TGCAGTGCTAGAGCCCCTCCCCACGGGACACCTACGAACACCGGGGAGCTGTTTTTT.

V and J are TRBV6-5 and TRBJ2-2; D remains unclear. Germline V lookup: CDR1 MNHEY, CDR2 SVGAGI. V lost 7 bases, J lost 7 bases, and 40 bases lay in between. The CDR3 runs to 22 residues. CDR3: CASKLVRWQTPHLGSDDGELFF. DNA for the CDR3: TGTGCCAGCAAGCTGGTTCGGTGGCAAACCCCCCACCTCGGCTCGGACGACGGGGAGCTGTTTTTT.

This clonotype was counted a few times. The chain couples TRBV6-1 to TRBJ2-7; D is possibly TRBD1 (5 bases). The CDR3 runs to 13 residues. Germline loops: CDR1 MNHNS, CDR2 SASEGT. The V and J ends lost 8 bases and 0 bases respectively, with 11 bases between them. The CDR3 nucleotides are TGTGCCAGCGAGGACATCCTCTCCTACGAGCAGTACGTC. It codes for CASEDILSYEQYV.

This chain connects TRBV7-3 to TRBJ2-5, with a possible D match to TRBD2 (7 bases). The ends were cut back, 4 bases at V and 4 bases at J, with 13 bases in the middle. The length of the CDR3 is 14 residues. Looked up from germline, CDR1 is SGHTA and CDR2 is FQGTGA. The CDR3 reads CASSWGGAGETQYF. CDR3 DNA: TGTGCCAGCAGCTGGGGGGGGGCGGGAGAGACCCAGTACTTC.

This clonotype occurred many times. The chain joins TRBV7-2 to TRBJ2-3; 9 bases are a match to TRBD2. This CDR3 is built from 14 residues. Germline-derived CDR1 and CDR2 are SGHTA and FQGNSA. With 4 bases clipped from V and 3 bases from J, the junction kept 2 bases outside the gene matches. Here the CDR3 reads CASSSSGRTDTQYF. The CDR3, as DNA: TGTGCCAGCAGCTCGAGCGGGAGGACAGATACGCAGTATTTT.

J is TRBJ2-7 and V is TRBV7-2; tentatively, D is TRBD2 (6 bases). V was trimmed by 6 bases and J by 0 bases, leaving 12 bases between them. CDR1 is SGHTA, CDR2 FQGNSA, per germline. The CDR3 has 14 residues. CDR3 DNA: TGTGCCAGCAGAGTAGCGGCTAGCTCCTACGAGCAGTACTTC. Translating gives CASRVAASSYEQYF.

Worth noting for this clonotype: It is unclear where the CDR3 begins or ends on the DNA, so no DNA is shown, and the CDR3 is as TCRdb lists it. The chain carries TRBV21-1 and TRBJ2-3; TRBD2 is the table's D call, not checked against the DNA. TRBV21-1 is a pseudogene segment. The CDR3 has 17 amino acids, counting both end residues. The CDR3: CASRDYGVGGGTDTQYF.

The V call is TRBV19, the J call TRBJ2-2, with 11 bases lining up with TRBD2. After removal of 6 bases from V and 7 bases from J, the junction contained 13 bases not matched to a gene. Germline loops: CDR1 LNHDA, CDR2 SQIVND (reference sequence). This CDR3 region has 17 residues. CDR3 in amino acids: CASSPPRRTSGCGELFF. The CDR3 bases are TGTGCCAGTAGCCCTCCCCGTCGGACTAGCGGGTGCGGGGAGCTGTTTTTT.

The gene calls are TRBV7-9 and TRBJ1-2; D uncertain. CDR3 length equals 12 residues. Trimming cost V 0 bases and J 13 bases, with 12 bases left between them. Per germline, CDR1 SEHNR and CDR2 FQNEAQ (reference sequence). CDR3 bases: TGTGCCAGCAGCTTAGCGGCCCGGTCCGTCACCTTC. Its translation is CASSLAARSVTF.

This clonotype has more than one count but fewer than ten. V usage is TRBV20-1 and J usage is TRBJ2-1; TRBD2 is a possible D gene (6 bases). The germline gives CDR1 DFQATT, CDR2 SNEGSKA (reference sequence). V lost 1 base and J lost 3, with 13 bases in between. CDR3 length: 15 residues. CDR3 coding DNA: TGCAGTGCTAGAGGGAATAGCGGAAACTACAATGAGCAGTTCTTC. It is translated as CSARGNSGNYNEQFF.

This clonotype was counted only a few times. V usage is TRBV12-3 or TRBV12-4 and J usage is TRBJ2-6; 7 bases line up with TRBD1. V lost 4 bases and J lost 4; bases outside the gene matches: 10. CDR3 length equals 17 residues. The CDR3 protein is CASSYETGLGGANVLTF. For the CDR3, the DNA is TGTGCCAGCAGTTACGAGACAGGGCTTGGGGGGGCCAACGTCCTGACTTTC.

The chain uses TRBV20-1 and TRBJ2-3, with unresolved D. Germline values: CDR1 DFQATT, CDR2 SNEGSKA (reference sequence). The CDR3 covers 15 residues. The V end was cut by 0 bases, the J end by 4 bases, with 14 bases between. In DNA, the CDR3 is TGCAGTGCTAGAGACAGATCTCGGACCGCAGATACGCAGTATTTT. It is translated as CSARDRSRTADTQYF.

This clonotype was recorded a few times. This chain connects TRBV7-6 to TRBJ2-1; D is perhaps TRBD2 (6 bases). This CDR3 contains 15 residues. Trimming removed 5 bases at V and 2 bases at J, with 13 bases between. The V gene's germline CDR1 is SGHVS and CDR2 FNYEAQ. In DNA, the CDR3 is TGTGCCAGCAGCCCATCTAGCGCCCCCTACAATGAGCAGTTCTTC. This encodes CASSPSSAPYNEQFF.

CDR3 DNA sequence: TGTGCCAGCAGCCAGGGTGAAAAACTGTTTTTT. This codes for CASSQGEKLFF. The chain couples TRBV3-1 to TRBJ1-4, with no clear D. The ends were cut back, 3 bases at V and 7 bases at J, with 3 bases in the middle. The CDR3 runs 11 residues. Germline CDR1 LGHDT, CDR2 YNNKEL (reference sequence).